Given below is one TCR beta chain in context. Its antigen target is currently unknown. One base away there is no much larger clone; base qualities are not given. These data are taken from a study of beta chain features in type 1 diabetes (dated by TCRdb to between 2018 and 2020). Describing the broader study: No differences in mean age, gender distribution, total cell number or subset yield were found between patients and healthy donors. The study compared the TCRB repertoires of sorted circulating CD4+ T cell subsets in recently diagnosed type 1 diabetes patients with those in matched healthy donors. A total of 90 million to 130 million sorted cells were examined across all samples, and a strong correlation was observed between cell number per subset and RNA yield. Naive and central memory subsets were obtained from all 28 donors, but regulatory and stem cell-like memory subsets were isolated from only 8 patients and roughly eight healthy donors.

All of the isolated RNA was reverse transcribed with the High Capacity cDNA Reverse Transcription Kit, so expressed TCRB transcripts were sequenced. Deep immunoSEQ sequencing was performed on naive, central memory and regulatory T cell samples, with an average of about 3.6 million total reads per sample. After sorted cells were lysed in RLT buffer, RNA was extracted with DNase-treated RNeasy Micro or Mini kits, with the choice depending on cell number. To prevent cross-contamination, every cell subset was processed on its own, while patient and healthy donor samples were processed together. TCRB sequences were amplified from cDNA with the immunoSEQ multiplex PCR, producing 87-bp fragments spanning the CDR3 region. Sequencing of the amplicons was performed on the Illumina HiSeq platform. The paper's processing steps were these. PCR bias was corrected computationally using synthetic template baselines, and reads within Hamming distance 2 were collapsed, with unmergeable singletons discarded. Reads were aligned against IMGT to assign V, D and J genes, CDR3 length and insertions or deletions at six rearrangement sites. Within each subset, clonotype counts were normalized to the number of sorted cells before true diversity and Gini coefficients were calculated with the tcR R package. The overlap coefficient, calculated on TCRB nucleotide sequences, was used to measure repertoire sharing. Out-of-frame TCRB sequences from naive cells were analyzed as a proxy for the pre-selection repertoire. TCRdb took this table from immuneACCESS and kept in-frame rearrangements with V and J called. Such tables lack part of the clones; where checked against another copy, unresolved V genes explain under half of the gap, and the rest is unexplained. V and J calls and clone size are given by that table; D and trimming were obtained from the DNA. This sample comprises 350,000 to 450,000 clones, over 9.5% of them detected only once. The biggest ten clones account for about 0.01% of the sample.

From each donor, a single peripheral blood sample of approximately 120 mL on average was drawn into heparinised tubes. A BD FACSAria II and a panel including CD45RO, CCR7, CD25, CD127, CD95 and CD27 were used to sort naive, central memory, regulatory and stem cell-like memory CD4+ T cells. Every sorted population had a purity above 95%. Right away, PBMCs were isolated by Lymphoprep density gradient centrifugation and were stained directly, with no culture step. To minimize batch effects, samples were stained and sorted in pairs, one healthy donor with one patient per experiment. The paper as a whole reports these results and caveats: Type 1 diabetes patients showed a moderate but significant shortening of TCRB CDR3 length in all four CD4+ subsets. Only small numbers of individuals were included in the HLA sub-analyses, which left unresolved whether HLA type had any influence on TCRB rearrangement. Because cDNA rather than genomic DNA was sequenced, highly expressing activated cells could have been over-represented, although no difference in activation and CD3 levels was found between groups. At VDJ recombination sites, type 1 diabetes patients had fewer insertions and more deleted nucleotides, which implies abnormalities in thymic rearrangement. Naive, central memory and regulatory TCRB repertoires appeared to be more similar among patients than among healthy donors. PCR might favor shorter templates, but patient and control samples were amplified and corrected together, so any skew would affect both groups equally.

Unmatched junction bases come to 1, with V trimmed by 2 bases and J by 2 bases. CDR1 is given as LGHNA and CDR2 as YSLEER, both from the germline V gene. Reading from cysteine to phenylalanine, the CDR3 counts 15 amino acids. Only the CDR3 region is kept as DNA, spanning 45 bases read in frame from base 1. The sequenced material came from naive CD4+ T cells from blood. The cell subset or site label here, explained by the study, means: true naive CD4+ T cells. The receptor was isolated from a woman younger than 30 with type 1 diabetes. The V and J segments used are TRBV4-3 and TRBJ1-5; 9 of the junction bases match TRBD1. The CDR3 region reads CASSQRTGGNQPQHF. The DNA sequence is given as TGCGCCAGCAGCCAACGGACAGGGGGCAATCAGCCCCAGCATTTT.